Listed below are T cell receptor beta chains from one sample, sequenced in a study of blood T cell repertoires in COVID-19. The assay was immunoSEQ multiplex PCR, and TCRdb's table has in-frame clones only and misses some. Among about 350,000 clones, 86% were seen once, and the ten largest hold under 8.5%. The sequencing sample was made of peripheral blood. These receptors were obtained from a woman aged 55-69 years with COVID-19, enrolled during active disease. Each CDR3 is given with its conserved first and last residue. A D gene is named only where the DNA matches it firmly.

TRBJ2-3 | TRBV19 | TRBD1 | CASVAGGESDTQYF
TRBJ1-5 | TRBV9 | TRBD1 | CASSVGTGSQPQHF
TRBJ2-5 | TRBV7-2 | TRBD2 | CASSSREQETQYF
TRBJ1-1 | TRBV7-2 | NA | CASSLVSRVNTEAFF
TRBJ2-1 | TRBV6-6 | NA | CASSYPGQNNEQFF
TRBJ1-5 | TRBV30 | TRBD1 | CAWKRQGIESNQPQHF
TRBJ1-5 | TRBV12-3/TRBV12-4 | NA | CASSAGDQPQHF
TRBJ1-6 | TRBV3-1/TRBV3-2 | TRBD1 | CASSPGAGGSSPLHF
TRBJ2-2 | TRBV7-9 | NA | CASSPDRRTGELFF
TRBJ1-2 | TRBV2 | NA | CASRGTTNYGYTF
TRBJ2-7 | TRBV6-6 | NA | CASSLTGQTYEQYF
TRBJ2-1 | TRBV5-1 | NA | CASSPLDRVDEQFF
TRBJ1-2 | TRBV30 | TRBD1 | CAWTQGAYGYTF
TRBJ1-2 | TRBV28 | TRBD1 | CASSLDRGIGYTF
TRBJ1-2 | TRBV4-1 | TRBD1 | CASSQEGTAYGYTF
TRBJ2-7 | TRBV3-1/TRBV3-2 | NA | CASSPTYEQYF
TRBJ2-7 | TRBV25-1 | TRBD1 | CASSSSGDRGPNTYEQYF
TRBJ1-1 | TRBV3-1/TRBV3-2 | NA | CASSQLVGGTEAFF
TRBJ2-5 | TRBV19 | TRBD2 | CASSIGLAGASETQYF
TRBJ2-2 | TRBV30 | TRBD1 | CAWTQGDRNTGELFF
TRBJ2-5 | TRBV5-5 | NA | CASSLIGGEYF
TRBJ2-3 | TRBV3-1/TRBV3-2 | TRBD1 | CASSQGGATGGTDTQYF
TRBJ1-1 | TRBV5-4 | TRBD1 | CASSFDRGTTEAFF
TRBJ2-5 | TRBV11-3 | NA | CASSLGGRTMAETQYF
TRBJ1-2 | TRBV2 | NA | CATSPGGGGYTF
TRBJ1-3 | TRBV4-1 | TRBD1 | CASSQPPGQGRNTIYF
TRBJ1-3 | TRBV7-9 | NA | CASSYTGRDGNTIYF
TRBJ2-5 | TRBV4-1 | TRBD1 | CASSQAPGQGVEGSQTQYF
TRBJ2-7 | TRBV5-6 | NA | CASSARQISVYEQYF
TRBJ2-5 | TRBV9 | NA | CASSVSGAQETQYF
TRBJ1-2 | TRBV5-4 | NA | CAIPRVGSGRYGYTF